This T cell receptor beta chain was retrieved from a study of blood T cell repertoires in COVID-19. At the level of the study: The origin of the acute and convalescent COVID-19 samples was the United States, Italy and Spain.

Germline CDR1 is MNHEY and CDR2 is SMNVEV (reference sequence). V trimming: 5 bases; J trimming: 5 bases; junction bases outside the gene matches: 7. The CDR3 has 14 amino acids. Original processing methods: Estimation of nucleated cell counts relied on the amplification of reference gene primers. Libraries were prepared by immunoSEQ multiplex PCR; TCRdb keeps only in-frame clonotypes and omits some of them. That table furnishes V, J and clone size, whereas the DNA furnished D and trimming. The sample records about 75,000 clones, 75% to 90% being singletons. The chain recombines TRBV27 with TRBJ1-1; 8 bases fit TRBD1. The sequence was collected from a human donor in a cohort sampled during active COVID-19. Sequenced sample: peripheral blood. This CDR3 is CASSPRTGTTEAFF. The CDR3 DNA reads TGTGCCAGCAGTCCCCGGACAGGGACGACTGAAGCTTTCTTT.